The 30 T cell receptor beta chains in this list originate from one sample, sequenced in a study of Graves' ophthalmopathy and Graves' hyperthyroidism. RNA transcripts were the template, and TCR beta CDR3 regions were amplified from them. RT-PCR in the first round used HTBI primers; a second-round multiplex PCR followed. From the multiplex PCR reads, TCRdb called clonotypes with MiXCR, one entry per CDR3 protein. The top ten hold around 3.2% of the sample, which has 400,000 to 450,000 distinct CDR3 sequences, around 21% seen once. The sample consisted of peripheral blood. These receptors originate from a woman aged 18-30 years with stable Graves' hyperthyroidism.

This clonotype appeared many times. J is TRBJ1-1 and V is TRBV9; no clear D. Germline V gene data show CDR1 as SGDLS and CDR2 as YYNGEE. V was cut by 3 bases and J by 7 bases, with 10 bases left in between. The CDR3 totals 12 residues. The CDR3 loop is CASSAPGYEAFF. The DNA for the CDR3 is TGTGCCAGCAGCGCACCTGGATATGAAGCTTTCTTT.

In the case of this clonotype: A much larger clone is a single base away; this may be a read error. The chain carries TRBV6-2 or TRBV6-3 and TRBJ2-1; tentative D call: TRBD1 (6 bases). The CDR3 runs 13 residues. Germline-derived CDR1 and CDR2 are MNHEY and SVGEGT. In nucleotides, the CDR3 is TGTGCCAGCAGTCTTCGGACAGCCAATGAGCGGTTCTTC. This encodes CASSLRTANERFF.

This clonotype has at least ten counts. The J gene is TRBJ1-2, the V gene TRBV3-1; D gene uncertain. The length of the CDR3 is 13 residues. Germline loops: CDR1 LGHDT, CDR2 YNNKEL (reference sequence). Trimming stripped 1 base from V and 2 bases from J, with 5 bases between. The DNA for the CDR3 is TGTGCCAGCAGCCAAGCTATGAACTATGGCTACACCTTC. Translating gives CASSQAMNYGYTF.

The chain recombines TRBV28 with TRBJ2-7; 13 bases fit TRBD2. Germline CDR1 and CDR2: MDHEN and SYDVKM. This CDR3 region has 15 residues. J was trimmed by 4 bases and V by 4 bases; bases with no gene match: 4. CDR3 region: CASSSRTSGRYEQYF. The CDR3 coding sequence is TGTGCCAGCAGTTCCCGGACTAGCGGGAGATACGAGCAGTACTTC.

This clonotype appeared many times. The J gene is TRBJ2-3, the V gene TRBV5-1, with D possibly being TRBD2 (5 bases). Germline lookup yields CDR1 SGHRS and CDR2 YFSETQ. This CDR3 spans 16 amino acids. Trimming removed 0 bases from V and 1 base from J, with 12 bases in between. In DNA form, the CDR3 reads TGCGCCAGCAGCTTGGACCCGGCGGGTCGCACAGATACGCAGTATTTT. Translated, it gives CASSLDPAGRTDTQYF.

In this sample, this clonotype turned up many times. The rearrangement joins TRBV12-3 or TRBV12-4 to TRBJ2-7, with 8 bases that match TRBD2. The CDR3 totals 13 residues. V trimming: 8 bases; J trimming: 3 bases; junction bases outside the gene matches: 6. Here the CDR3 DNA reads TGTGCCAGCGGCGAGGGACTAGTCTACGAGCAGTACTTC. Amino acid sequence: CASGEGLVYEQYF.

The chain has TRBV12-3 or TRBV12-4 and TRBJ1-5; no firm D call. The CDR3 is made up of 13 amino acids. The V end lost 5 bases, the J end lost 1 base, and 6 bases lay between the germline ends. CDR3 sequence reads: CASSGPSNQPQHF. CDR3 DNA sequence: TGTGCCAGCAGTGGGCCCAGCAATCAGCCCCAGCATTTT.

Only a few counts were recorded for this clonotype. The rearrangement joins TRBV20-1 to TRBJ2-2; 10 nucleotides align to TRBD2. The CDR3 consists of 15 residues. Germline trimming cut 4 bases from V and 5 bases from J; bases unmatched to any gene: 7. Germline values: CDR1 DFQATT, CDR2 SNEGSKA (reference sequence). CDR3 coding DNA: TGCAGTGCTAAGAGGACTAGCGGAGATACCGGGGAGCTGTTTTTT. Amino acid sequence: CSAKRTSGDTGELFF.

This chain connects TRBV6-1 to TRBJ1-1, with D perhaps TRBD1 (6 bases). Trimming removed 11 bases from V and 1 base from J, with 14 bases in between. The CDR3 has 13 amino acids. Germline V CDR1 and CDR2: MNHNS, SASEGT. CDR3 region: CAGQQGENTEAFF. CDR3 nucleotide sequence: TGTGCCGGTCAACAGGGAGAGAACACTGAAGCTTTCTTT.

This clonotype was recorded at least ten times. For the CDR3, the DNA is TGTGCCAGCAGCTTGTTGACAGGGTCGAACACTGAAGCTTTCTTT. Protein: CASSLLTGSNTEAFF. The chain has TRBV11-2 and TRBJ1-1; 7 nucleotides agree with TRBD1. The CDR3 spans 15 residues. Germline lookup yields CDR1 SGHAT and CDR2 FQNNGV. J was trimmed by 1 base and V by 3 bases; bases with no gene match: 5. Full variable domain (missing parts from reference TRBV11-2 and TRBJ1-1): EAGVAQSPRYKIIEKRQSVAFWCNPISGHATLYWYQQILGQGPKLLIQFQNNGVVDDSQLPKDRFSAERLKGVDSTLKIQPAKLEDSAVYLCASSLLTGSNTEAFFGQGTRLTVV.

This clonotype was recorded many times. The genes are TRBV19 and TRBJ2-6, with D possibly matching TRBD2 (6 bases). The CDR3 covers 20 residues. Germline values: CDR1 LNHDA, CDR2 SQIVND (reference sequence). Trimming shortened V by 5 bases and J by 0 bases, and 23 bases separated the two germline ends. CDR3 in DNA: TGTGCCAGTAGTTACCGACTAGTTAAAAGGGCCCACTCTGGGGCCAACGTCCTGACTTTC. It codes for CASSYRLVKRAHSGANVLTF.

There are a few counts of this clonotype. The chain links TRBV27 to TRBJ1-2; tentative D call: TRBD1 (5 bases). CDR1 MNHEY and CDR2 SMNVEV come from the germline V gene (reference sequence). The CDR3 has 13 residues. Trimming stripped 0 bases from V and 8 bases from J, with 10 bases between. As DNA, the CDR3 is TGTGCCAGCAGTTTATCCCCGAGGGGCGGCTACACCTTC. Translation: CASSLSPRGGYTF.

The chain combines TRBV30 with TRBJ1-1, with D unresolved. There are 12 residues in the CDR3. V was cut by 0 bases and J by 7 bases, with 9 bases left in between. Germline CDR1 and CDR2: GTSNPN and SVGIG (reference sequence). CDR3 coding DNA: TGTGCCTGGAGTGTAAGGGTCGTTGAAGCTTTCTTT. Translation gives CAWSVRVVEAFF.

This clonotype was observed at least ten times. The CDR3 region is CSARASGRETQYF. CDR3 DNA: TGCAGTGCTAGAGCTAGCGGGAGAGAGACCCAGTACTTC. This rearrangement joins TRBV20-1 to TRBJ2-5, with 10 bases matching TRBD2. Trimming removed 1 base from V and 4 bases from J; junction bases left unmatched: 0. CDR1 DFQATT and CDR2 SNEGSKA come from the germline V gene (reference sequence). The CDR3 contains 13 residues.

This clonotype occurred many times. The chain carries TRBV2 and TRBJ2-5; D is possibly TRBD1 or TRBD2 (5 bases each). V lost 3 bases, J lost 4 bases, and 9 bases lay in between. This CDR3 contains 13 residues. Looked up from germline, CDR1 is SNHLY and CDR2 is FYNNEI. The CDR3 is CASSETEGETQYF. As DNA, the CDR3 is TGTGCCAGCAGTGAGACAGAGGGAGAGACCCAGTACTTC.

This clonotype was detected ten times or more. The rearrangement links TRBV20-1 to TRBJ2-2; 10 nucleotides agree with TRBD2. In germline, CDR1 is DFQATT, CDR2 SNEGSKA (reference sequence). Trimming cost V 4 bases and J 4 bases; bases outside gene matches: 12. The CDR3 covers 17 residues. The CDR3 region has the DNA TGCAGTGCTACCTCCCCTCTAGCGGGAGAACGCACCGGGGAGCTGTTTTTT. It translates to CSATSPLAGERTGELFF.

The sample holds a few counts of this clonotype. The rearrangement uses TRBV6-5 and TRBJ2-1; D possibly uses TRBD1 or TRBD2 (6 bases each). In germline, CDR1 is MNHEY, CDR2 SVGAGI. The V gene lost 4 bases and the J gene lost 6 bases, with 19 bases spanning the gap. CDR3 length: 16 amino acids. The CDR3 loop is CASSSHVIGGLNEQFF. CDR3 nucleotide sequence: TGTGCCAGCAGTTCCCATGTAATCGGGGGCCTCAATGAGCAGTTCTTC.

This clonotype was found once. The V and J genes are TRBV19 and TRBJ2-5; 7 nucleotides align to TRBD1. The CDR3 is 15 amino acids. The germline V gene has CDR1 LNHDA and CDR2 SQIVND (reference sequence). Losses at the gene ends were 7 bases for V and 2 bases for J; bases not matched to a gene: 10. The chain's CDR3 is CASKHRGSGQETQYF. DNA of the CDR3: TGTGCCAGTAAACACAGGGGATCGGGGCAAGAGACCCAGTACTTC.

This clonotype was seen a few times. The chain couples TRBV29-1 to TRBJ1-1; 7 nucleotides agree with TRBD1. The CDR3 has 14 residues. The germline CDR1 and CDR2 sequences are SQVTM and ANQGSEA. The J segment lost 1 base and the V segment lost 7 bases, leaving 9 bases of the junction unmatched. DNA for the CDR3: TGCAGCGGTGGTTACAGGGGCCGGAACACTGAAGCTTTCTTT. This translates into CSGGYRGRNTEAFF.

In this sample, this clonotype turned up many times. This chain joins TRBV19 and TRBJ1-5; D is ambiguous. The length of the CDR3 is 14 residues. Germline V CDR1 and CDR2: LNHDA, SQIVND (reference sequence). V was cut by 7 bases and J by 3 bases, with 13 bases left in between. The chain's CDR3 is CASKKRGDNQPQHF. CDR3 nucleotide sequence: TGTGCCAGTAAAAAGCGTGGGGACAATCAGCCCCAGCATTTT.

This clonotype has more than one count but fewer than ten. Mismatch with germline at one junction end may stem from a read error. J is TRBJ2-4 and V is TRBV20-1; perhaps TRBD2 as D (5 bases). CDR1 DFQATT and CDR2 SNEGSKA come from the germline V gene (reference sequence). The CDR3 is 14 residues long. The chain's CDR3 is CSAIGSEAKNIKYF. CDR3 nucleotide sequence: TGCAGTGCTATAGGGAGTGAGGCCAAAAACATTAAGTACTTC.

This clonotype was counted at least ten times. This sequence joins TRBV6-2 or TRBV6-3 and TRBJ2-5; possible D gene TRBD2, 6 bases. Germline loops: CDR1 MNHEY, CDR2 SVGEGT. V lost 2 bases and J lost 5, with 9 bases in between. The CDR3 spans 13 residues. Here the CDR3 reads CASSYGLAETQYF. CDR3 nucleotide sequence: TGTGCCAGCAGTTACGGGCTAGCGGAGACCCAGTACTTC.

This clonotype was recorded many times. The chain has TRBV28 and TRBJ2-7; 9 nucleotides line up with TRBD2. Germline trimming cut 4 bases from V and 0 bases from J; bases unmatched to any gene: 7. CDR1 is MDHEN and CDR2 is SYDVKM in the germline V gene. CDR3 length: 16 residues. CDR3 sequence: CASSSPRREGSYEQYF. CDR3 nucleotide sequence: TGTGCCAGCAGTTCCCCCCGGCGGGAGGGCTCCTACGAGCAGTACTTC.

Turning to this clonotype: A much more abundant neighbour one base away suggests this may be a read error. The chain is built from TRBV28 and TRBJ2-7, with TRBD1 matching 7 bases. CDR3 size: 13 residues. The germline gives CDR1 MDHEN, CDR2 SYDVKM. The CDR3 here is CSSCPGQPYEQYF. For the CDR3, the DNA is TGTTCCAGCTGCCCGGGACAGCCCTACGAGCAGTACTTC. The full variable domain, with the rest looked up from reference TRBV28 and TRBJ2-7, is DVKVTQSSRYLVKRTGEKVFLECVQDMDHENMFWYRQDPGLGLRLIYFSYDVKMKEKGDIPEGYSVSREKKERFSLILESASTNQTSMYLCSSCPGQPYEQYFGPGTRLTVT.

The chain carries TRBV6-5 and TRBJ1-5; the D is unclear. The CDR3 is 16 amino acids. Germline-derived CDR1 and CDR2 are MNHEY and SVGAGI. Trimming stripped 7 bases from V and 1 base from J, with 17 bases between. The CDR3 sequence is CASINQRAGSNQPQHF. CDR3 DNA sequence: TGTGCCAGCATTAATCAGAGGGCCGGGAGCAATCAGCCCCAGCATTTT.

V usage is TRBV12-3 or TRBV12-4 and J usage is TRBJ1-1, with a tentative D call TRBD1 (5 bases). The ends were cut back, 3 bases at V and 5 bases at J, with 10 bases in the middle. The length of the CDR3 is 13 residues. In DNA form, the CDR3 reads TGTGCCAGCAGTTTTCTCAGGGTTACTGAAGCTTTCTTT. Translation: CASSFLRVTEAFF.

This clonotype was seen repeatedly, ten times or more. This rearrangement joins TRBV28 to TRBJ1-1, with a tentative D call TRBD1 (5 bases). The CDR3 sequence is 13 residues long. CDR1 and CDR2 (germline): MDHEN, SYDVKM. The germline V and J ends were trimmed by 5 bases and 11 bases, with 18 bases remaining between them. CDR3 bases: TGTGCCAGCAGTGTACGTACCAGGGTGACTGCTTTCTTT. Encoded protein: CASSVRTRVTAFF.

The genes are TRBV2 and TRBJ2-7, with 7 positions matching TRBD2. Germline V gene lookup returns CDR1 SNHLY and CDR2 FYNNEI. The CDR3 covers 14 residues. V shed 4 bases and J 3 bases; nucleotides not matched to a gene: 6. The DNA of the CDR3 is TGTGCCAGCAGTGGCGGGAGTAATGACTACGAGCAGTACTTC. The encoded protein is CASSGGSNDYEQYF.

This clonotype was counted many times. The rearrangement links TRBV6-1 to TRBJ2-7, with D possibly TRBD2 on 5 matching bases. V gave up 2 bases and J gave up 5 bases, with 13 bases separating them. CDR1 is MNHNS and CDR2 is SASEGT in the germline V gene. The CDR3 contains 14 residues. Here the CDR3 reads CASSEFRVRDEQYF. The CDR3 nucleotides read TGTGCCAGCAGTGAATTTCGGGTGCGGGACGAGCAGTACTTC.

The V and J genes are TRBV6-2 or TRBV6-3 and TRBJ2-7, with D unclear. The CDR3 has 15 amino acids. Germline lookup yields CDR1 MNHEY and CDR2 SVGEGT. Trimming shortened V by 1 base and J by 3 bases, and 13 bases separated the two germline ends. The CDR3 loop reads CASSYLAIGLYEQYF. CDR3 in DNA: TGTGCCAGCAGTTACTTGGCAATAGGGCTCTACGAGCAGTACTTC.